The T cell receptor (beta chain) described here comes from a study of blood T cell repertoires in COVID-19. Study-wide background: Samples taken during acute and convalescent COVID-19 were collected in the United States, Italy and Spain. T cells, B-cell-depleted T cells, or PBMCs supplied cDNA or gDNA.

This clone was observed once. In the authors' workflow: Estimation of nucleated cell counts relied on the amplification of reference gene primers. Profiling relied on immunoSEQ multiplex PCR, and the TCRdb table lists in-frame clones only, not all of them. V and J calls and clone size are as listed in that table; D and trimming were resolved from the DNA. The table includes roughly 230,000 clones, roughly 83% detected once. The CDR3 covers 14 residues. The germline V and J ends were trimmed by 6 bases and 6 bases, with 18 bases remaining between them. The germline gives CDR1 SGHRS, CDR2 YFSETQ. Sequenced: peripheral blood. The chain combines TRBV5-1 with TRBJ1-2, with a tentative D call TRBD1 (6 bases). This clonotype was sampled from a woman between 45 and 60 years old with acute or convalescent COVID-19. The CDR3 nucleotides are TGCGCCAGCAAGTCGGACGCGGGGGCGAATGGCTACACCTTC. This gives the protein CASKSDAGANGYTF.